These T cell receptor beta chains were read from a single sample in a study of cytomegalovirus exposure and HLA in healthy donors. Clones were read by immunoSEQ multiplex PCR, and TCRdb kept only the in-frame ones, dropping some. The sample includes under 150,000 clones, over 65% of them seen just once. Sequences were obtained from PBMCs. These receptors were obtained from a woman aged 18-35 years in good health and CMV-seronegative. Each CDR3 is given with its conserved first and last residue. The D gene is left open where the match is weak. Rows may omit the clone size; those that give it use once, few, many or a size class.

j_gene: TRBJ2-3
abundance: -
v_gene: TRBV20-1
d_gene: -
CDR3aa: CSASYTDTQYF
CDR3nt: TGCAGTGCTAGTTACACAGATACGCAGTATTTT

j_gene: TRBJ1-2
abundance: once
v_gene: TRBV20-1
d_gene: -
CDR3aa: CSARNRDGYTF
CDR3nt: TGCAGTGCTAGAAACAGAGATGGCTACACCTTC

j_gene: TRBJ1-1
abundance: -
v_gene: TRBV5-5
d_gene: -
CDR3aa: CASSLAPWNTEAFF
CDR3nt: TGTGCCAGCAGCTTGGCCCCGTGGAACACTGAAGCTTTCTTT

j_gene: TRBJ2-1
abundance: -
v_gene: TRBV5-1
d_gene: TRBD2
CDR3aa: CASSLAGGGYNEQFF
CDR3nt: TGCGCCAGCAGCTTGGCGGGGGGGGGCTACAATGAGCAGTTCTTC

j_gene: TRBJ2-5
abundance: -
v_gene: TRBV10-1
d_gene: TRBD1
CDR3aa: CASTGTDPRETQYF
CDR3nt: TGCGCCAGCACCGGGACAGACCCCCGGGAGACCCAGTACTTC

j_gene: TRBJ1-2
abundance: -
v_gene: TRBV2
d_gene: -
CDR3aa: CASVTGEQLIGRGYTF
CDR3nt: TGTGCCAGCGTAACAGGTGAACAACTGATTGGTAGGGGCTACACCTTC

j_gene: TRBJ2-3
abundance: -
v_gene: TRBV5-1
d_gene: TRBD2
CDR3aa: CASSPPFVAGDTQYF
CDR3nt: TGCGCCAGCAGCCCCCCCTTCGTAGCGGGAGATACGCAGTATTTT

j_gene: TRBJ2-5
abundance: -
v_gene: TRBV7-9
d_gene: -
CDR3aa: CASSLAAGETQYF
CDR3nt: TGTGCCAGCAGCTTAGCGGCGGGAGAGACCCAGTACTTC

j_gene: TRBJ1-2
abundance: -
v_gene: TRBV7-2
d_gene: -
CDR3aa: CAFHGDGYGYTF
CDR3nt: TGTGCCTTTCACGGGGATGGCTATGGCTACACCTTC

j_gene: TRBJ2-5
abundance: -
v_gene: TRBV4-2
d_gene: TRBD2
CDR3aa: CASSQVSGDQETQYF
CDR3nt: TGTGCCAGCAGCCAGGTTAGCGGGGACCAAGAGACCCAGTACTTC

j_gene: TRBJ1-5
abundance: few
v_gene: TRBV9
d_gene: -
CDR3aa: CASSVAGEGQPQHF
CDR3nt: TGTGCCAGCAGCGTGGCAGGGGAAGGTCAGCCCCAGCATTTT

j_gene: TRBJ2-3
abundance: -
v_gene: TRBV7-8
d_gene: TRBD1
CDR3aa: CASSFHLAGTGGTDTQYF
CDR3nt: TGTGCCAGCAGCTTTCACCTCGCCGGGACAGGGGGCACAGATACGCAGTATTTT

j_gene: TRBJ2-4
abundance: -
v_gene: TRBV2
d_gene: -
CDR3aa: CASSSNLLAKNIQYF
CDR3nt: TGTGCCAGCAGCTCTAACTTACTAGCCAAAAACATTCAGTACTTC

j_gene: TRBJ2-7
abundance: -
v_gene: TRBV11-1
d_gene: -
CDR3aa: CASSPGLADIYEQYF
CDR3nt: TGTGCCAGCAGCCCCGGGTTAGCGGACATCTACGAGCAGTACTTC

j_gene: TRBJ1-1
abundance: -
v_gene: TRBV7-2
d_gene: -
CDR3aa: CASSLITGNTEAFF
CDR3nt: TGTGCCAGCAGCTTAATTACGGGGAACACTGAAGCTTTCTTT

j_gene: TRBJ2-5
abundance: -
v_gene: TRBV7-8
d_gene: TRBD2
CDR3aa: CASSFGPAGRKETQYF
CDR3nt: TGTGCCAGCAGCTTTGGGCCAGCGGGGCGGAAGGAGACCCAGTACTTC

j_gene: TRBJ2-5
abundance: -
v_gene: TRBV10-2
d_gene: -
CDR3aa: CASSESTRILKTQYF
CDR3nt: TGCGCCAGCAGTGAGTCGACTAGAATTTTAAAGACCCAGTACTTC

j_gene: TRBJ1-1
abundance: -
v_gene: TRBV7-9
d_gene: -
CDR3aa: CASSLGYTAEAFF
CDR3nt: TGTGCCAGCAGCTTGGGCTATACCGCTGAAGCTTTCTTT

j_gene: TRBJ2-3
abundance: -
v_gene: TRBV7-8
d_gene: -
CDR3aa: CASSPSTSFGADTQYF
CDR3nt: TGTGCCAGCAGCCCAAGTACTAGCTTCGGTGCAGATACGCAGTATTTT

j_gene: TRBJ1-1
abundance: -
v_gene: TRBV19
d_gene: -
CDR3aa: CASSIGAVRDSRSNTEAFF
CDR3nt: TGTGCCAGTAGTATAGGGGCCGTCCGGGACTCCAGATCGAACACTGAAGCTTTCTTT

j_gene: TRBJ2-3
abundance: -
v_gene: TRBV25-1
d_gene: TRBD1
CDR3aa: CASSEGTGYTDTQYF
CDR3nt: TGTGCCAGCAGTGAAGGGACAGGCTACACAGATACGCAGTATTTT

j_gene: TRBJ2-1
abundance: once
v_gene: TRBV5-1
d_gene: TRBD2
CDR3aa: CASSLDTSAYNEQFF
CDR3nt: TGCGCCAGCAGCTTAGATACTAGCGCCTACAATGAGCAGTTCTTC

j_gene: TRBJ1-5
abundance: -
v_gene: TRBV19
d_gene: -
CDR3aa: CASSSDGGLLNQPQHF
CDR3nt: TGTGCCAGTAGCTCCGACGGGGGACTCCTCAATCAGCCCCAGCATTTT

j_gene: TRBJ1-2
abundance: -
v_gene: TRBV5-6
d_gene: TRBD1
CDR3aa: CASSWGQGAKGYTF
CDR3nt: TGTGCCAGCAGCTGGGGACAGGGGGCCAAAGGCTACACCTTC

j_gene: TRBJ1-2
abundance: -
v_gene: TRBV30
d_gene: -
CDR3aa: CAWGDRRGYTF
CDR3nt: TGTGCCTGGGGAGACCGGCGCGGCTACACCTTC

j_gene: TRBJ2-2
abundance: -
v_gene: TRBV5-1
d_gene: TRBD1
CDR3aa: CASSDGQGRSFGGELFF
CDR3nt: TGCGCCAGCAGCGACGGACAGGGGCGCTCCTTTGGAGGGGAGCTGTTTTTT

j_gene: TRBJ1-5
abundance: -
v_gene: TRBV28
d_gene: TRBD1
CDR3aa: CASSLRQGHAQPQHF
CDR3nt: TGTGCCAGCAGTTTAAGACAGGGGCATGCCCAGCCCCAGCATTTT

j_gene: TRBJ1-5
abundance: -
v_gene: TRBV19
d_gene: -
CDR3aa: CASSNTGSSQPQHF
CDR3nt: TGTGCCAGTAGTAACACAGGGTCATCGCAGCCCCAGCATTTT

j_gene: TRBJ1-6
abundance: -
v_gene: TRBV5-4
d_gene: TRBD1
CDR3aa: CASSGTAHNSPLHF
CDR3nt: TGTGCCAGCAGTGGGACAGCTCATAATTCACCCCTCCACTTT

j_gene: TRBJ2-2
abundance: -
v_gene: TRBV11-2
d_gene: TRBD2
CDR3aa: CASSLLGGRDTGELFF
CDR3nt: TGTGCCAGCAGCTTATTGGGCGGGAGAGACACCGGGGAGCTGTTTTTT

j_gene: TRBJ1-1
abundance: -
v_gene: TRBV29-1
d_gene: -
CDR3aa: CSGLGGTSEAFF
CDR3nt: TGCAGCGGCCTGGGGGGGACCTCCGAAGCTTTCTTT

j_gene: TRBJ2-2
abundance: -
v_gene: TRBV25-1
d_gene: -
CDR3aa: CASSVSRAGNTGELFF
CDR3nt: TGTGCCAGCAGTGTAAGTCGGGCGGGGAACACCGGGGAGCTGTTTTTT

j_gene: TRBJ2-3
abundance: -
v_gene: TRBV5-1
d_gene: -
CDR3aa: CASSWSSVSTDTQYF
CDR3nt: TGCGCCAGCAGCTGGTCTAGCGTTAGCACAGATACGCAGTATTTT

j_gene: TRBJ1-1
abundance: -
v_gene: TRBV7-2
d_gene: TRBD1
CDR3aa: CASRRDRGLLWMNTEAFF
CDR3nt: TGTGCCAGCAGGCGCGACAGGGGGCTACTCTGGATGAACACTGAAGCTTTCTTT

j_gene: TRBJ2-3
abundance: -
v_gene: TRBV25-1
d_gene: TRBD1
CDR3aa: CASSADRVGYADTQYF
CDR3nt: TGTGCCAGCAGTGCCGACAGGGTAGGGTATGCAGATACGCAGTATTTT

j_gene: TRBJ2-3
abundance: -
v_gene: TRBV5-1
d_gene: TRBD2
CDR3aa: CASSLLGGGARDTQYF
CDR3nt: TGCGCCAGCAGCTTGCTTGGCGGGGGGGCCAGGGATACGCAGTATTTT

j_gene: TRBJ1-5
abundance: -
v_gene: TRBV28
d_gene: -
CDR3aa: CASSPRGGDHQPQHF
CDR3nt: TGTGCCAGCAGTCCTCGGGGAGGGGATCATCAGCCCCAGCATTTT

j_gene: TRBJ2-7
abundance: -
v_gene: TRBV29-1
d_gene: -
CDR3aa: CSVLSQGEAYGYEQYF
CDR3nt: TGCAGCGTCCTAAGTCAAGGGGAGGCGTATGGCTACGAGCAGTACTTC

j_gene: TRBJ2-5
abundance: -
v_gene: TRBV5-4
d_gene: -
CDR3aa: CASSSWLAAETQYF
CDR3nt: TGTGCCAGCAGCTCTTGGCTTGCGGCCGAGACCCAGTACTTC

j_gene: TRBJ1-5
abundance: once
v_gene: TRBV7-6
d_gene: -
CDR3aa: CASSLAANQPQHF
CDR3nt: TGTGCCAGCAGCTTAGCGGCCAATCAGCCCCAGCATTTT

j_gene: TRBJ2-5
abundance: -
v_gene: TRBV19
d_gene: TRBD2
CDR3aa: CASGTSGGGQETQYF
CDR3nt: TGTGCCAGTGGGACTAGCGGGGGGGGGCAAGAGACCCAGTACTTC

j_gene: TRBJ2-2
abundance: once
v_gene: TRBV7-6
d_gene: -
CDR3aa: CASSHRGTGELFF
CDR3nt: TGTGCCAGCAGCCATAGGGGTACCGGGGAGCTGTTTTTT

j_gene: TRBJ2-5
abundance: -
v_gene: TRBV29-1
d_gene: -
CDR3aa: CSVLMPRGQETQYF
CDR3nt: TGCAGCGTTCTTATGCCGCGGGGACAAGAGACCCAGTACTTC

j_gene: TRBJ1-3
abundance: -
v_gene: TRBV29-1
d_gene: TRBD1
CDR3aa: CSVGGQGLQGNTIYF
CDR3nt: TGCAGCGTTGGGGGACAGGGTCTGCAAGGAAACACCATATATTTT

j_gene: TRBJ2-5
abundance: -
v_gene: TRBV20-1
d_gene: -
CDR3aa: CSADGFEAQYF
CDR3nt: TGCAGTGCTGACGGTTTTGAGGCCCAGTACTTC

j_gene: TRBJ2-5
abundance: few
v_gene: TRBV7-9
d_gene: TRBD1
CDR3aa: CASSYLQGVQETQYF
CDR3nt: TGTGCCAGCAGCTATTTACAGGGGGTACAAGAGACCCAGTACTTC